This is a list of T cell receptor beta chains from one sample in a study of blood T cell repertoires in COVID-19. Profiling relied on immunoSEQ multiplex PCR, and the TCRdb table lists in-frame clones only, not all of them. The sample has about 370,000 clones; roughly 90% are singletons. The sample consisted of peripheral blood. These receptors were collected from a woman aged 30 to 39 with COVID-19, enrolled during active disease. Both conserved end residues are part of each CDR3. D genes are given only for firm matches. Size is stated for part of the rows, as once, few or many counts, or as a class when the clone is expanded.

v_call	j_call	d_call	clone_size	cdr3_aa	cdr3_nt
TRBV27	TRBJ2-2	-	-	CASSPIRGFTGELFF	TGTGCCAGCAGCCCCATACGCGGGTTCACCGGGGAGCTGTTTTTT
TRBV15	TRBJ1-5	-	-	CATSSRQVSNQPQHF	TGTGCCACCAGCTCTAGACAGGTTAGCAATCAGCCCCAGCATTTT
TRBV11-2	TRBJ1-6	-	-	CASSLPGGGSNSPLHF	TGTGCCAGCAGCTTACCGGGGGGTGGCAGTAATTCACCCCTCCACTTT
TRBV11-2	TRBJ1-2	TRBD1	-	CASSPSGDRGYGYTF	TGTGCCAGCAGCCCGTCGGGGGACAGGGGCTATGGCTACACCTTC
TRBV30	TRBJ1-1	TRBD1	-	CACPNRGANTEAFF	TGTGCCTGTCCAAACAGGGGGGCGAACACTGAAGCTTTCTTT
TRBV27	TRBJ1-5	TRBD1	-	CASSLTGHFNQPQHF	TGTGCCAGCAGTTTGACAGGGCATTTTAATCAGCCCCAGCATTTT
TRBV28	TRBJ1-5	-	-	CASSRGGNQPQHF	TGTGCCAGCAGCCGAGGGGGAAATCAGCCCCAGCATTTT
TRBV2	TRBJ1-2	TRBD1	-	CASSRDRGSNYGYTF	TGTGCCAGCAGCCGGGACAGGGGGTCAAACTATGGCTACACCTTC
TRBV28	TRBJ2-4	TRBD1	-	CASSLPGQGAMDIQYF	TGTGCCAGCAGTTTACCGGGACAGGGGGCTATGGACATTCAGTACTTC
TRBV24-1	TRBJ1-2	TRBD1	once	CATSSGTGSFPDYGYTF	TGTGCCACCAGTAGCGGGACAGGGTCCTTTCCGGACTATGGCTACACCTTC
TRBV20-1	TRBJ2-3	TRBD2	-	CSASTGGLDTQYF	TGCAGTGCTAGTACGGGGGGGCTGGATACGCAGTATTTT
TRBV7-2	TRBJ1-2	-	-	CASSLGWRGPSPDGYTF	TGTGCCAGCAGCTTAGGATGGCGGGGCCCGAGCCCGGATGGCTACACCTTC
TRBV5-5	TRBJ1-5	TRBD1	-	CASSPTRTGGSNQPQHF	TGTGCCAGCAGCCCGACTCGGACAGGGGGGAGCAATCAGCCCCAGCATTTT
TRBV6-2/TRBV6-3	TRBJ2-3	-	-	CASSYAASVDTQYF	TGTGCCAGCAGTTACGCGGCTAGCGTGGATACGCAGTATTTT
TRBV6-5	TRBJ2-7	-	-	CASRDRQKLFYEQYF	TGTGCCAGCAGGGACAGACAGAAACTTTTCTACGAGCAGTACTTC
TRBV2	TRBJ2-1	TRBD2	-	CASSEGPAGFNEQFF	TGTGCCAGCAGTGAGGGCCCAGCGGGGTTCAATGAGCAGTTCTTC
TRBV5-1	TRBJ2-1	-	-	CASSLGGGLYYNEQFF	TGCGCCAGCAGCTTGGGTGGGGGCCTGTACTACAATGAGCAGTTCTTC
TRBV12-3/TRBV12-4	TRBJ2-7	-	many	CASSFGRSYEQYF	TGTGCCAGCAGTTTTGGGAGGTCCTACGAGCAGTACTTC
TRBV9	TRBJ1-2	-	-	CASSGTGFSYGYTF	TGTGCCAGCAGCGGAACAGGGTTTAGTTATGGCTACACCTTC
TRBV2	TRBJ1-1	-	few	CASRNRVPVSDTEAFF	TGTGCCAGCAGAAACAGGGTGCCGGTCTCCGACACTGAAGCTTTCTTT
TRBV5-1	TRBJ2-7	TRBD1	-	CASSLAATGISYEQYF	TGCGCCAGCAGCTTGGCGGCGACAGGGATCTCCTACGAGCAGTACTTC
TRBV9	TRBJ1-1	TRBD1	-	CASSVASGQGGGTEAFF	TGTGCCAGCAGCGTAGCCTCCGGACAGGGGGGAGGGACTGAAGCTTTCTTT
TRBV5-1	TRBJ2-5	-	-	CASSFGGAGETQYF	TGCGCCAGCAGTTTCGGAGGGGCTGGAGAGACCCAGTACTTC
TRBV28	TRBJ2-2	-	-	CASRGAIGELFF	TGTGCCAGCAGGGGGGCAATCGGGGAGCTGTTTTTT
TRBV11-2	TRBJ2-5	TRBD2	-	CASSLSPGLAGGQETQYF	TGTGCCAGCAGCTTAAGCCCTGGACTAGCGGGGGGGCAAGAGACCCAGTACTTC
TRBV7-9	TRBJ1-2	-	once	CASSSDTSGGYTF	TGTGCCAGCAGCTCCGACACCTCCGGAGGCTACACCTTC
TRBV5-1	TRBJ1-1	-	-	CASSLEGVGPEAFF	TGCGCCAGCAGCTTAGAGGGGGTAGGGCCTGAAGCTTTCTTT
TRBV7-2	TRBJ1-2	-	-	CASSLGPGASNYGYTF	TGTGCCAGCAGCTTAGGTCCAGGGGCCTCTAACTATGGCTACACCTTC
TRBV19	TRBJ2-2	-	-	CASSPPTGELFF	TGTGCCAGTAGTCCCCCAACCGGGGAGCTGTTTTTT
TRBV9	TRBJ2-7	-	-	CASSVGPRAYEQYF	TGTGCCAGCAGCGTAGGTCCGCGAGCCTACGAGCAGTACTTC
TRBV3-1/TRBV3-2	TRBJ2-5	-	-	CASSPPTVGLSQYF	TGTGCCAGCAGTCCTCCAACAGTCGGTCTGTCCCAGTACTTC
TRBV24-1	TRBJ2-2	-	-	CATAHGVTGELFF	TGTGCCACCGCCCACGGGGTCACCGGGGAGCTGTTTTTT
TRBV19	TRBJ2-3	TRBD2	medium-sized	CASSISGLDSDTQYF	TGTGCCAGTAGTATCTCGGGACTAGATTCAGATACGCAGTATTTT
TRBV28	TRBJ1-1	-	-	CASSFGSGDTEAFF	TGTGCCAGCAGTTTTGGGTCGGGGGATACCGAAGCTTTCTTT
TRBV5-8	TRBJ2-3	TRBD2	-	CASSLAGDSDTQYF	TGTGCCAGCAGCTTAGCGGGAGATTCAGATACGCAGTATTTT
TRBV19	TRBJ2-7	-	-	CASSPGADYEQYF	TGTGCCAGTAGTCCTGGGGCAGACTACGAGCAGTACTTC
TRBV4-1	TRBJ2-1	TRBD2	-	CASSQGPTGRLAASTMQFF	TGCGCCAGCAGCCAAGGACCCACTGGTAGGCTAGCGGCCTCTACGATGCAGTTCTTC
TRBV7-9	TRBJ2-5	TRBD1	-	CASSLYLTGQGWRETQYF	TGTGCCAGCAGCCTCTACTTAACAGGACAGGGCTGGCGAGAGACCCAGTACTTC
TRBV21-1	TRBJ2-4	-	once	CASSKGRSSGKAKNIQYF	TGTGCCAGCAGCAAAGGGCGCTCCTCCGGGAAGGCCAAAAACATTCAGTACTTC
TRBV5-1	TRBJ2-2	TRBD1	-	CASRGQVITNTGELFF	TGCGCCAGCAGAGGACAGGTGATAACGAACACCGGGGAGCTGTTTTTT
TRBV4-1	TRBJ1-2	-	-	CASSQVVREGDGYTF	TGCGCCAGCAGCCAAGTCGTCCGGGAGGGGGATGGCTACACCTTC
TRBV2	TRBJ2-1	TRBD2	-	CASKASGFYNEQFF	TGTGCCAGCAAGGCTAGCGGCTTCTACAATGAGCAGTTCTTC
TRBV6-5	TRBJ1-5	-	-	CASSYGRGNQPQHF	TGTGCCAGCAGTTATGGCAGGGGCAATCAGCCCCAGCATTTT
TRBV4-3	TRBJ2-7	TRBD1	-	CASSQGVQGLPYEQYF	TGCGCCAGCAGCCAAGGGGTACAGGGGTTGCCCTACGAGCAGTACTTC
TRBV5-8	TRBJ1-5	-	-	CASSLGPGVSNQPQHF	TGTGCCAGCAGCTTGGGGCCAGGGGTTAGCAATCAGCCCCAGCATTTT
TRBV4-1	TRBJ2-7	TRBD1	-	CASSQDQRGLIEQYF	TGCGCCAGCAGCCAGGACCAGAGGGGGCTAATCGAGCAGTACTTC
TRBV27	TRBJ2-3	TRBD1	-	CASTRTGARDTQYF	TGTGCCAGCACCAGGACAGGGGCGAGAGATACGCAGTATTTT
TRBV6-6	TRBJ1-4	TRBD1	-	CASSNRDRVFEKLFF	TGTGCCAGCAGTAACCGGGACAGGGTCTTTGAAAAACTGTTTTTT
TRBV6-5	TRBJ2-5	-	once	CASSYLSTGSQETQYF	TGTGCCAGCAGTTACCTCAGTACAGGGAGCCAAGAGACCCAGTACTTC